The sequence of this T cell receptor (beta chain) was determined in a study of OX40 agonist ivuxolimab in advanced cancers. V lost 1 base and J lost 4; bases outside the gene matches: 0. This CDR3 region has 14 residues. CDR1 and CDR2 from the germline V gene are SEHNR and FQNEAQ (reference sequence). This table comes from immunoSEQ multiplex PCR, and its TCRdb copy is limited to in-frame clones, with some not included. The data hold around 72,000 clones, with roughly 87% observed a single time. The V call is TRBV7-9, the J call TRBJ2-5, with 10 bases lining up with TRBD2. The TCR sequence derives from an adult with an advanced solid tumor such as melanoma, head and neck, liver or kidney cancer. Sequencing was performed on CD4+ or CD8+ T cells sorted from blood, taken in a trial of the OX40 agonist ivuxolimab. The CDR3 region is CASSLGLAGETQYF. As DNA, the CDR3 is TGTGCCAGCAGCTTAGGACTAGCGGGAGAGACCCAGTACTTC.